The sequence of this T cell receptor (beta chain) was determined in a study of lymphopenia after photon versus proton radiotherapy. Germline V gives CDR1 MNHEY, CDR2 SVGAGI. V was shortened by 7 bases and J by 4 bases, with 16 bases between the two germline ends. The CDR3 length is 14 residues. With respect to this clone: The antigen is undetermined.

Method: immunoSEQ multiplex PCR; TCRdb's copy keeps in-frame clones and lacks some. The repertoire holds tens of thousands of clones, with around 90% as singletons. Study results and caveats: Post-nadir diversity loss with photons came from oligoclonal expansion, particularly CD8+ Temra cells. A bigger post-nadir fall in TCR diversity correlated inversely with survival time in deceased patients. Photon-treated patients lost naive T cells and TCR diversity; proton-treated stayed stable. Only patients who died were analyzed for survival; proton advantage is unproven.

This chain uses TRBV6-5 with TRBJ1-2; D is undetermined. The receptor was derived from a woman in her forties with cholangiocarcinoma. Sequencing was performed on peripheral blood, taken from a patient treated with photon-based radiotherapy. DNA of the CDR3: TGTGCCAGCACCGACCCCCTACAGAGCTATGGCTACACCTTC. Protein: CASTDPLQSYGYTF.